The rows below give T cell receptor beta chains drawn from one sample of a study of blood T cell repertoires in COVID-19. Using immunoSEQ multiplex PCR, the repertoire was profiled, and TCRdb retains in-frame clones only, with some absent. The sample holds approximately 200,000 clones, over 80% seen once. Sequenced sample: peripheral blood. These TCRs come from a human donor in a cohort sampled during active COVID-19. Both conserved end residues are part of each CDR3. D genes are given only for firm matches. The size entry is marked missing in some rows and otherwise reads once, few, many or a size class.

- 18 TRBJ2-3 - TRBV18 TGTGCCAGCTCACCAAAAGCGGCTATTGGGGATAGCACAGATACGCAGTATTTT CASSPKAAIGDSTDTQYF
- 13 TRBJ2-2 - TRBV10-3 TGTGCCATCAACTCCGCCCACACCGGGGAGCTGTTTTTT CAINSAHTGELFF
once 15 TRBJ2-7 TRBD1 TRBV4-1 TGCGCCAGCAGCCAAGGGGGACAGGCATTGAACGAGCAGTACTTC CASSQGGQALNEQYF
- 15 TRBJ2-2 TRBD2 TRBV7-9 TGTGCCAGCAGCTTCCATAGCGGGGACGGCGGGGAGCTGTTTTTT CASSFHSGDGGELFF
few 13 TRBJ2-7 - TRBV11-1 TGTGCCAGCACTCGGACAAACTCCTACGAGCAGTACTTC CASTRTNSYEQYF
- 12 TRBJ1-2 TRBD1 TRBV30 TGTGCCTGGACACAGGGGGTCACTGGCTACACCTTC CAWTQGVTGYTF
- 14 TRBJ1-5 - TRBV18 TGTGCCAGCTCACCACTACCAGGGAATCAGCCCCAGCATTTT CASSPLPGNQPQHF
- 19 TRBJ2-5 TRBD1 TRBV10-3 TGTGCCATCAGTGACCGCTCCGGACAGGGAGCTTTTGAGGAGGAGACCCAGTACTTC CAISDRSGQGAFEEETQYF
- 11 TRBJ2-7 TRBD1 TRBV5-1 TGCGCCAGCAGCGAGGACAGGGAGCAGTACTTC CASSEDREQYF
- 16 TRBJ1-2 TRBD1 TRBV7-9 TGTGCCAGCAGCTTAGCCCGGGGCAGGGGGCAGGATGGCTACACCTTC CASSLARGRGQDGYTF
- 12 TRBJ2-7 - TRBV13 TGTGCCAGCCGTTGGGGGGCCTACGAGCAGTACTTC CASRWGAYEQYF
- 13 TRBJ1-5 - TRBV28 TGTGCCAGCCCGACAGACTTCAATCAGCCCCAGCATTTT CASPTDFNQPQHF
once 12 TRBJ2-7 - TRBV27 TGTGCCAGCAGTTTATCCATCGGGGAGCAGTACTTC CASSLSIGEQYF